This T cell receptor beta chain was profiled in a study of post-analysis software for immune sequencing data. Trimming took 0 bases from V and 8 from J; bases not matched to a gene: 8. The CDR3 has 16 amino acids. Germline CDR1 and CDR2: KGHDR and SFDVKD. Regarding this clonotype: Antigen specificity is unknown.

cDNA libraries of TCR beta carried unique molecular identifiers. Yield was roughly 0.5 million cDNA molecules from 1 to 10 million T cells. MiXCR, applied by TCRdb to the PCR reads, yields one record per CDR3 protein. The sample consists of around 710,000 distinct CDR3 sequences, 46% of them appearing once. Findings and caveats of the study: The study found significantly lower normalized Chao1 diversity in multiple sclerosis patients than in controls. Pronounced co-clustering by F measure was evident among identically batched samples. Roughly 5 TRBV segments occurring more often in patients than controls included TRBV5-6, TRBV5-1 and TRBV20-1.

The clonotype was recovered from a girl aged 5 to 17 with multiple sclerosis. The sequenced material came from blood. The rearrangement links TRBV24-1 to TRBJ2-3; 9 nucleotides align to TRBD2. CDR3 amino acids: CATSDLGGRAGGTQYF. The CDR3 region has the DNA TGTGCCACCAGTGATTTGGGCGGGAGGGCCGGTGGTACGCAGTATTTT.